This T cell receptor beta chain was profiled in a study of blood T cell repertoires in COVID-19. For the study at large: The cDNA or gDNA used as material had been derived from T cells, B-cell-depleted T cells, or PBMCs.

CDR1 MNHEY and CDR2 SMNVEV come from the germline V gene (reference sequence). Trimming removed 5 bases at V and 10 bases at J, with 16 bases between. The CDR3 runs 13 residues. As processed by the authors: The assay estimated nucleated cells by amplifying reference gene primers. The data were produced by immunoSEQ multiplex PCR, yet TCRdb's version contains in-frame clones alone and is incomplete. Clonal size and the V and J genes are those of that table, whereas D and trimming came from the DNA. The sample has some 260,000 clones, roughly 88% seen once; the top ten hold approximately 0.8%. The chain joins TRBV27 to TRBJ2-3; weak D call: TRBD1 (6 bases). The source is a woman between 25 and 40 years old with acute or convalescent COVID-19. The sample was peripheral blood. In nucleotides, the CDR3 is TGTGCCAGCAGTGCAACAGGGCACCCGGCGCAGTATTTT. Translating it yields CASSATGHPAQYF.